This T cell receptor beta chain was sequenced during a study of cytomegalovirus exposure and HLA in healthy donors. A note on this clone: The antigen is not known.

PCR amplification relied on 60 Vbeta primers (plus 13 Jbeta primers). TCRdb keeps only in-frame clones here, not all; method: immunoSEQ multiplex PCR. The listing records around 100,000 clones. General observations from the study: Later analysis placed DRB1 highest and HLA-C lowest in TCR association rates, which differed by HLA locus.

Germline loops: CDR1 ENHRY, CDR2 SYGVKD. The V end was cut by 2 bases, the J end by 4 bases, with 11 bases between. The CDR3 covers 14 residues. This TCR derives from a young man in good health and CMV-seronegative. Material: PBMCs. This chain uses TRBV10-3 with TRBJ1-1; perhaps TRBD1 as D (5 bases). This CDR3 is CAISEGGEVTEAFF. The CDR3 DNA reads TGTGCCATCAGTGAGGGAGGGGAGGTCACTGAAGCTTTCTTT.